This TCR beta chain emerged from a study of T cell changes during pregnancy in multiple sclerosis (dated by TCRdb to 2018 to 2020). About the study as a whole: The study examined how the T cell repertoire changed over the course of pregnancy in women with multiple sclerosis.

As encoded in the germline V gene (reference sequence), CDR1 is SEHNR while CDR2 is FQNEAQ. The CDR3 starts with the cysteine, ends with the phenylalanine, and has 17 residues. Only CDR3 DNA is held: 51 bases, read in frame from base 1. The V end loses 2 bases and the J end loses 2 bases, and a stretch of 19 bases separates them. On this clone: Its antigen is currently not known. Per-base qualities were not stored, and no clone one base away is much larger.

The library was made by the immunoSEQ multiplex PCR assay. Entries here come from immuneACCESS through TCRdb and include only in-frame sequences with V and J called. Some clones fail to appear in such tables; in the studies checked, an unresolved V gene covers under half of the shortfall, and the cause of the remainder is unknown. The sample table shows tens of thousands of clones, and approximately 94% are seen once. Roughly 0.42% of the sample is in the top ten clones. The TCR sequence derives from a female donor with multiple sclerosis, enrolled in a pregnancy study. The V and J segments used are TRBV7-9 and TRBJ2-7; TRBD1 might be the D gene, on 5 matching bases. Sequences were derived from CD4+ T cells from peripheral blood mononuclear cells, sampled after pregnancy. The nucleotide sequence reads as follows: TGTGCCAGCAGCTTATTCTTGGGGCAAATTGAAACCTACGAGCAGTACTTC. The translation is CASSLFLGQIETYEQYF.